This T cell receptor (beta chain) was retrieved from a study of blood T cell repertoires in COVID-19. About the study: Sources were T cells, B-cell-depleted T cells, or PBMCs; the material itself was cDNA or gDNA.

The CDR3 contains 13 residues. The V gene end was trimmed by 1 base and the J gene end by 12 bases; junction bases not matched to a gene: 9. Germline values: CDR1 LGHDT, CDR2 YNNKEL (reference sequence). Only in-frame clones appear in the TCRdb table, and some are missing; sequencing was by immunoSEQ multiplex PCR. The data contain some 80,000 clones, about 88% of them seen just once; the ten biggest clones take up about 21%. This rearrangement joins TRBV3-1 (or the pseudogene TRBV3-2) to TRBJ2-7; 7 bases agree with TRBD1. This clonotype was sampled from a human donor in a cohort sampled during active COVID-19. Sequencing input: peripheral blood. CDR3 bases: TGTGCCAGCAGCCAAGGGGGAGCAGGGGGTTGGTACTTC. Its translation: CASSQGGAGGWYF.